This paragraph reports one TCR beta chain. This receptor's antigen is unknown. It has no much larger one-base neighbor in the sample; base qualities were not kept. The data were taken from a study of PD-1 blockade in classical Hodgkin lymphoma (dated by TCRdb to the early 2020s). About the investigation overall: Nivolumab dosing was 3 mg/kg intravenously every 2 weeks, continuing until either disease progression or unacceptable toxicity. The study used TCR beta sequencing and CyTOF to define a peripheral blood immune signature of response to PD-1 blockade in classical Hodgkin lymphoma. Broader findings and caveats from the paper: A significant rise by C4D1 was seen in CD4+ but not CD8+ TCR diversity (p=0.0027 vs p=0.16), with the rise being most apparent in complete responders (p=0.02). Trial patients with a complete response had baseline diversity similar to that of newly diagnosed patients, while partial responders and progressors had significantly lower diversity. Baseline TCR diversity was reported as lower in newly diagnosed patients than in healthy donors, and lower still in relapsed/refractory patients. The study was restricted to a single clinical trial cohort, and the causes of repertoire differences, possibly disease activity or prior therapy, were left undefined. Diversity was lower in patients who began nivolumab less than 1 year after ASCT, so these patients were left out of later analyses to avoid confounding by immune reconstitution.

The germline V gene gives CDR1 as SGHRS and CDR2 as YFSETQ. From the cysteine through the phenylalanine, the CDR3 covers 16 amino acids. Only the CDR3 region is kept as DNA, spanning 48 bases read in frame from base 1. V lost 0 bases and J lost 4 bases, and the count of bases not matched to a germline gene is 6. The time point label, read with the paper, signifies: cycle 1 day 1 (C1D1), immediately before nivolumab initiation. Every trial patient had relapsed following autologous stem cell transplantation, and prior brentuximab vedotin exposure was what differed among cohorts A, B and C. The trial cohort comprised some 60 patients with relapsed/refractory classical Hodgkin lymphoma whose best overall responses were complete response, partial response or progressive disease. Trial patients were treated with single-agent nivolumab in the multi-cohort phase II CheckMate 205 trial. An independent review committee assessed best overall response using the 2007 International Working Group response criteria. Trial PBMCs were collected immediately before nivolumab initiation (C1D1) and during therapy at cycle 2 day 1 and cycle 4 day 1. Peripheral blood was collected in 8 mL Vacutainer Cell Preparation Tubes, from which PBMCs were isolated by centrifugation and then cryopreserved.

Genomic DNA was extracted with the Qiagen DNeasy kit from unsorted PBMCs and from negatively selected CD4+ and CD8+ fractions. TCR beta CDR3 regions were subjected to amplification by immunoSEQ multiplex PCR with primers that anneal to V and J segments. A synthetic immune receptor repertoire was used to minimize amplification bias, and any remaining bias was removed computationally after sequencing. On the authors' methods: Custom Python scripts were used to quantify repertoire diversity as the Shannon entropy index. Unsorted, CD4+ and CD8+ repertoires were examined separately, except in combined analyses, for which CD4+ and CD8+ sequences were merged in silico. A clone counted as expanded when the clone's frequency after treatment rose at least 2-fold relative to C1D1, and clones undetected at baseline were given a pseudocount of 0.5. Clones with 0 or 1 copy at C1D1 were classified as singleton clones, and clones with 2 or more copies were classified as non-singleton clones. By matching protein sequences in sorted samples from the same patient, clones expanded in unsorted samples were annotated as CD4+, CD8+ or unknown. Wilcoxon tests on paired samples were used to test diversity changes from C1D1 to C4D1. The table comes from immuneACCESS by way of TCRdb, which keeps in-frame sequences with V and J called. Part of the clones is missing from these tables; in studies checked, under half for an unresolved V gene and the rest for unknown reasons. The DNA gave D and trimming, while V, J and clone size come from that table. Present in this sample are about 97,000 clones, 65% to 85% of which were seen just once. The top ten constitute 10% to 15% of the sample.

The sequencing used peripheral blood mononuclear cells (PBMCs), collected at baseline. The sequence links TRBV5-1 to TRBJ2-4, and TRBD2 aligns with 8 junction nucleotides. This receptor was taken from a human donor with classical Hodgkin lymphoma. The DNA sequence is given as TGCGCCAGCAGCTTGGCACTAGCGGTTGGGAAAAACATTCAGTACTTC. This translates into CASSLALAVGKNIQYF.